Listed below are T cell receptor beta chains from one sample, sequenced in a study of response to subunit inactivated influenza vaccine. TCRdb re-analysed the RT-PCR reads in MiXCR, keeping a single row per CDR3 protein. The profile shows under 550,000 distinct CDR3 sequences, 6.5% to 8% of them singletons. This sample comprised PBMCs from blood, obtained 23 months after vaccination. These receptors came from a man aged 45-69 years who received an inactivated influenza vaccine. CDR3s include the opening cysteine and the closing phenylalanine or tryptophan. D genes are given only for firm matches. Clone size is shown for a subset of rows, as once, few, many or a class of expanded clone.

DNA	CDR3	J	size	D	V
TGCGCCAGCAGCTTGGGTCAGGGGATGAACACTGAAGCTTTCTTT	CASSLGQGMNTEAFF	TRBJ1-1	many	-	TRBV5-1
TGCAGCGTCAGGACCGAGAACCTAAACTACGAGCAGTACTTC	CSVRTENLNYEQYF	TRBJ2-7	many	-	TRBV29-1
TGTGCCAGCCGGACAGGGGGTGTCGAGACCCAGTACTTC	CASRTGGVETQYF	TRBJ2-5	many	TRBD1	TRBV28
TGTGCCACCGCGTGGGACAGGGAATCCCGCGAGCAGTACTTC	CATAWDRESREQYF	TRBJ2-7	many	TRBD1	TRBV28
TGTGCCAGCAGCTTAACAGCCGGGACAGGGGCGGGTGATGGCTACACCTTC	CASSLTAGTGAGDGYTF	TRBJ1-2	few	TRBD1	TRBV7-2
TGCAGTGCCACTAAAGCGGGGGGCACTGAAGCTTTCTTT	CSATKAGGTEAFF	TRBJ1-1	few	-	TRBV20-1
TGTGCCAGCAGCCCGGACACCTCTGGGGCCAACGTCCTGACTTTC	CASSPDTSGANVLTF	TRBJ2-6	few	-	TRBV3-1
TGCGCCAGCAGCTTGGTGGAGGGCCCTTACAATGAGCAGTTCTTC	CASSLVEGPYNEQFF	TRBJ2-1	many	-	TRBV5-1
TGTGCCAGCAGCCGCTCTACACGCAGAGTGAGCAATCAGCCCCAGCATTTT	CASSRSTRRVSNQPQHF	TRBJ1-5	few	-	TRBV3-1
TGTGCCAGCAGCCCGGGCAACTCGGGCCCGTTATCTCGGGAAGCTTTCTTT	CASSPGNSGPLSREAFF	TRBJ1-1	few	-	TRBV12-3/TRBV12-4
TGCAGTGCTAGAGCGTCACAGAGTCAAGAGACCCAGTACTTC	CSARASQSQETQYF	TRBJ2-5	-	-	TRBV20-1
TGTGCCAGCAGTATAAACGATCGACGGATAAAGAATGAAAACCTGTTTTTT	CASSINDRRIKNENLFF	TRBJ1-4	few	-	TRBV12-3/TRBV12-4
TGTGCCAGCAGGCGGGGCGGGGGGGCCGATGAGCAGTTCTTC	CASRRGGGADEQFF	TRBJ2-1	few	TRBD2	TRBV7-8
TGTGCCAGCAGGGAGGCAGGGAGGGATACGCAGTATTTT	CASREAGRDTQYF	TRBJ2-3	-	-	TRBV28
TGTGCCAGCAGAACTATAGCGGGAGTGCATGCTGAGCAGTTCTTC	CASRTIAGVHAEQFF	TRBJ2-1	few	TRBD2	TRBV6-1
TGCGCCAGCAGCTTCGTCAGCACCTTCGTCTACGAGCAGTACTTC	CASSFVSTFVYEQYF	TRBJ2-7	few	-	TRBV5-1
TGCGCCAGCAGCCGGTCGGGGTCCGCATCCATGAACACTGAAGCTTTCTTT	CASSRSGSASMNTEAFF	TRBJ1-1	few	-	TRBV5-1
TGCGCCAGCAGCTTAGGACAGGACGGCTACGAGCAGTACTTC	CASSLGQDGYEQYF	TRBJ2-7	few	TRBD1	TRBV5-1
TGTGCCGGGTTCCGAGGGCGTAATGAAAAACTGTTTTTT	CAGFRGRNEKLFF	TRBJ1-4	few	-	TRBV2
TGTGCCAGCAGCTTAGATTCAGGGGCGTACCCCTACGAGCAGTACTTC	CASSLDSGAYPYEQYF	TRBJ2-7	few	-	TRBV11-2
TGTGCCAGCAGCTTAGGTGCAGGGAGGGAAGAGACCCAGTACTTC	CASSLGAGREETQYF	TRBJ2-5	-	TRBD2	TRBV7-3
TGTGCCAGCAGCAACCTAGCGGGGGTCCACACAGATACGCAGTATTTT	CASSNLAGVHTDTQYF	TRBJ2-3	-	TRBD2	TRBV7-9
TGTGCCAGCAGCTTAGAATTCCTAGATACGCAGTATTTT	CASSLEFLDTQYF	TRBJ2-3	few	-	TRBV7-2
TGTGCCAGCGACAGGGGGTCAATCTCTGGAAACACCATATATTTT	CASDRGSISGNTIYF	TRBJ1-3	many	TRBD1	TRBV6-1
TGTGCCAGCAGCCAAGAAGGCAGGACCTCTGGGGCCAACGTCCTGACTTTC	CASSQEGRTSGANVLTF	TRBJ2-6	-	-	TRBV3-1
TGTGCCAGCAGAGAGACAGGGAGGTCCTACGAGCAGTACTTC	CASRETGRSYEQYF	TRBJ2-7	-	-	TRBV6-1
TGTGCCAGCAGCGTAGCAGCGGAGGGTGAGCAGTTCTTC	CASSVAAEGEQFF	TRBJ2-1	many	-	TRBV9
TGCAGCGTGAGGACAGGTCTACTCGGGCAGCTGTTTTTT	CSVRTGLLGQLFF	TRBJ2-2	-	TRBD1	TRBV29-1
TGTGCCAGCAGTCTACAGGGATACGAGCAGTACTTC	CASSLQGYEQYF	TRBJ2-7	many	-	TRBV12-3/TRBV12-4
TGTGCCAGCAGCAAATCACGGGACTCCAGCGGCTACACCTTC	CASSKSRDSSGYTF	TRBJ1-2	-	-	TRBV21-1
TGCGCCAGCAGCTTGGAGCCGGGCCCGAACACCGGGGAGCTGTTTTTT	CASSLEPGPNTGELFF	TRBJ2-2	few	-	TRBV5-1
TGTGCCAGCACCGAAGGACGGCTAGCCAAAAACATTCAGTACTTC	CASTEGRLAKNIQYF	TRBJ2-4	many	-	TRBV13
TGTGCCAGCTCGGGTGACAGGGTGGGAAACACCATATATTTT	CASSGDRVGNTIYF	TRBJ1-3	-	TRBD1	TRBV28
TGTGCCAGCAGCCAAGATCTCCAGCTGGGCGGTTCTGGGGCCAACGTCCTGACTTTC	CASSQDLQLGGSGANVLTF	TRBJ2-6	many	-	TRBV4-2
TGTGCCAGCAAGCCAGGGGGCGGGGAGACCCAGTACTTC	CASKPGGGETQYF	TRBJ2-5	-	TRBD1	TRBV2
TGCGCCAGCATGGACTCGGGACAGGGGGGAACCGGGGAGCTGTTTTTT	CASMDSGQGGTGELFF	TRBJ2-2	many	TRBD1	TRBV5-1
TGTGCCAGCAGCCTGGGACACAACACCGGGGAGCTGTTTTTT	CASSLGHNTGELFF	TRBJ2-2	many	-	TRBV11-2
TGTGCCAGCAGTCGGACGCTATCCTACGAGCAGTACTTC	CASSRTLSYEQYF	TRBJ2-7	many	-	TRBV6-1
TGTGCCAGCAGCCAAGATTTCGGGACAGGATACAATGAGCAGTTCTTC	CASSQDFGTGYNEQFF	TRBJ2-1	few	TRBD1	TRBV4-2
TGCAGTGCTGGGGAGCTCTCCTACGAGCAGTACTTC	CSAGELSYEQYF	TRBJ2-7	-	-	TRBV20-1
TGTGCCAGCAGCCAAGCAGCAGACTTCTATGGCTACACCTTC	CASSQAADFYGYTF	TRBJ1-2	few	-	TRBV4-2
TGTGCCAGAAGCTCTACTAGCGGGTACTACAATGAGCAGTTCTTC	CARSSTSGYYNEQFF	TRBJ2-1	-	TRBD2	TRBV7-3
TGTGCCAGCAGCCAAAGAAGGGTAAATTCACCCCTCCACTTT	CASSQRRVNSPLHF	TRBJ1-6	many	-	TRBV3-1
TGCAGTGCTAGAGATGGGGCTTCCACCTACGAGCAGTACTTC	CSARDGASTYEQYF	TRBJ2-7	-	-	TRBV20-1
TGTGCCAGCAGCTTAGATCTAATAGGGGCAACCTACAATGAGCAGTTCTTC	CASSLDLIGATYNEQFF	TRBJ2-1	few	-	TRBV11-2
TGTGCCAGCAGCCTGGATGTGGGGGCCAACGTCCTGACTTTC	CASSLDVGANVLTF	TRBJ2-6	-	-	TRBV7-8
TGCGCCAGCAGCTTGTTGTCAGGCAACAATCAGCCCCAGCATTTT	CASSLLSGNNQPQHF	TRBJ1-5	-	-	TRBV5-1
TGTGCCAGCAGCGCCGGACAGATCTCCTACAATGAGCAGTTCTTC	CASSAGQISYNEQFF	TRBJ2-1	many	-	TRBV9
TGCAGTGCTAGGACAGGGGGCGCGAACACCGGGGAGCTGTTTTTT	CSARTGGANTGELFF	TRBJ2-2	few	TRBD1	TRBV20-1
TGCAGTGCTAGACCGCAAACAGGGGGCTGGGATGGCTACACCTTC	CSARPQTGGWDGYTF	TRBJ1-2	many	TRBD1	TRBV20-1
TGTGCCAGTCTGGGATTGCGGGCCACTGAAGCTTTCTTT	CASLGLRATEAFF	TRBJ1-1	few	-	TRBV19
TGCAGTGCGTCGGGACTTTCGGGGGGCGAGCAGTACTTC	CSASGLSGGEQYF	TRBJ2-7	many	TRBD2	TRBV20-1